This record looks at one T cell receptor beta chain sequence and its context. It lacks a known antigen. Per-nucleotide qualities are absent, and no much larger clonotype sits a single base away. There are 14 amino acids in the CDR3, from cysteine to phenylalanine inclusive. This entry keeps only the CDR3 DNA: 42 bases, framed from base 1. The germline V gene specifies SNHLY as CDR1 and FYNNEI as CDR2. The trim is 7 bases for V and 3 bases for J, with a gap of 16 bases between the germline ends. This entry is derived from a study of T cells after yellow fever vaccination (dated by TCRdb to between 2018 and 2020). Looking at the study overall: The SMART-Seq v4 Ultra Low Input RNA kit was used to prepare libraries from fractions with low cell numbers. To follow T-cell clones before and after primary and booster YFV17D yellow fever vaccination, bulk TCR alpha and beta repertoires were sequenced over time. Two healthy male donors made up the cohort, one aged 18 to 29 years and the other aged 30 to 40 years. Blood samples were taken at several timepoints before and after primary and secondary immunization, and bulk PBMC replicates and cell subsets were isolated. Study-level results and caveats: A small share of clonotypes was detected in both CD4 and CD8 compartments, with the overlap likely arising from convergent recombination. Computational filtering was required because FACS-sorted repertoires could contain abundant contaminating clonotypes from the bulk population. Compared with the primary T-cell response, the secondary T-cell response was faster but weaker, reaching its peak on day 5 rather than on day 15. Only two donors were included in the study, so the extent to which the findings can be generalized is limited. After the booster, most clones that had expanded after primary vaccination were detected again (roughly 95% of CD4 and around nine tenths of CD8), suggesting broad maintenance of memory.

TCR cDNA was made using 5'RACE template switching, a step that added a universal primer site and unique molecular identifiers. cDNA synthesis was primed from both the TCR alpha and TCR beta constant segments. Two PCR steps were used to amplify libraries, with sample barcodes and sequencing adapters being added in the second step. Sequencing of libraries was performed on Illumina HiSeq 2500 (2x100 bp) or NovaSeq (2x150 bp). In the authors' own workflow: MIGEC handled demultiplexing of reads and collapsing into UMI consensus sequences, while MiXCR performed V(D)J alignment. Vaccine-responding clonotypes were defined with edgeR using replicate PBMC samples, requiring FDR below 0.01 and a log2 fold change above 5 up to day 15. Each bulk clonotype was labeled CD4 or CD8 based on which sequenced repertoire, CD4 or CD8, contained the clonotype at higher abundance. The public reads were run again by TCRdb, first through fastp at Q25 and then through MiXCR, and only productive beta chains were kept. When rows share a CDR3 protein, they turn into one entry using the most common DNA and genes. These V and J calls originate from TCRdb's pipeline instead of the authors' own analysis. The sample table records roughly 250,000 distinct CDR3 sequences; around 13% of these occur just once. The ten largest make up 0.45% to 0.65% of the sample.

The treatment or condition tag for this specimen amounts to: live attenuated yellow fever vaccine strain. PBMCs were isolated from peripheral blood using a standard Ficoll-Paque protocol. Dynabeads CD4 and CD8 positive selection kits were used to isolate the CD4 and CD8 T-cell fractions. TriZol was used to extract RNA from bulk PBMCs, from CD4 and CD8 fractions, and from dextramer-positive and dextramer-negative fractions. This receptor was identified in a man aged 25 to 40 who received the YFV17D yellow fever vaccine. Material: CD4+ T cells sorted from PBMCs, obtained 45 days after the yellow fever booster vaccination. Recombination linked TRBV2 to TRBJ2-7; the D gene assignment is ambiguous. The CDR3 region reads CASIRPPESYEQYF. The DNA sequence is TGTGCCAGCATCCGTCCTCCGGAGAGCTACGAGCAGTACTTC.